The 24 T cell receptor beta chains given below trace back to one sample, sequenced in a study of blood T cell repertoires in COVID-19. Clones were sequenced by immunoSEQ multiplex PCR, and TCRdb holds only the in-frame ones, with some missing. The repertoire includes over 200,000 clones, approximately 75% of them detected once, and about 9% sits in the top ten. The sample comprised PBMCs or T cells enriched from blood (not recorded which). The receptor source for this set is a man aged 40-49 years who had recovered from COVID-19.

CDR3 bases: TGTGCCAGCAGCTTGGGGGCTTGGGCTACGAACACTGAAGCTTTCTTT. Its translation is CASSLGAWATNTEAFF. V gene TRBV7-6 combines with J gene TRBJ1-1; D might be TRBD1 (6 bases). V was pared by 3 bases and J by 1 base, with 15 bases between. The CDR3 length is 16 residues. In germline, CDR1 is SGHVS, CDR2 FNYEAQ. The full variable domain, in which reference TRBV7-6 and TRBJ1-1 provide the parts outside the CDR3, is GAGVSQSPRYKVTKRGQDVALRCDPISGHVSLYWYRQALGQGPEFLTYFNYEAQQDKSGLPNDRFSAERPEGSISTLTIQRTEQRDSAMYRCASSLGAWATNTEAFFGQGTRLTVV.

This clone has a handful of counts. The rearrangement uses TRBV11-2 and TRBJ2-7; D gene ambiguous. The CDR3 runs to 14 residues. The V end was cut by 5 bases, the J end by 7 bases, with 18 bases between. Germline CDR1 is SGHAT and CDR2 is FQNNGV. The CDR3 loop is CASSPSQALREQYF. The CDR3 bases are TGTGCCAGCAGCCCGTCCCAGGCCTTACGGGAGCAGTACTTC.

V usage is TRBV29-1 and J usage is TRBJ2-5; 10 bases align to TRBD2. Unmatched junction bases numbered 15, after V lost 0 bases and J lost 2 bases. The CDR3 runs 19 residues. The germline V gene has CDR1 SQVTM and CDR2 ANQGSEA. The CDR3 nucleotides read TGCAGCGTTGAAGAGATTCCTAGCGGGAGATTGAGTCGACAAGAGACCCAGTACTTC. Protein product: CSVEEIPSGRLSRQETQYF.

This chain connects TRBV30 to TRBJ1-4; unclear D gene. From germline, CDR1 is GTSNPN and CDR2 SVGIG (reference sequence). This CDR3 comprises 15 residues. The V end lost 3 bases, the J end lost 0 bases, and 11 bases lay between the germline ends. The CDR3 DNA reads as TGTGCCTGGAGATCGGCGGCAGCAACTAATGAAAAACTGTTTTTT. Translating gives CAWRSAAATNEKLFF. Full variable domain (rest looked up from reference TRBV30 and TRBJ1-4): SQTIHQWPATLVQPVGSPLSLECTVEGTSNPNLYWYRQAAGRGLQLLFYSVGIGQISSEVPQNLSASRPQDRQFILSSKKLLLSDSGFYLCAWRSAAATNEKLFFGSGTQLSVL.

The chain has TRBV4-1 and TRBJ1-2; possible D gene TRBD1, 5 bases. Trimming stripped 2 bases from V and 5 bases from J, with 18 bases between. The CDR3 totals 16 residues. Germline lookup yields CDR1 MGHRA and CDR2 YSYEKL. The CDR3 sequence: CASSQPNGGVRYGYTF. The CDR3 nucleotides are TGCGCCAGCAGCCAACCGAACGGGGGGGTAAGGTATGGCTACACCTTC.

The chain carries TRBV6-4 and TRBJ2-1, with a weak D call TRBD2 (5 bases). Trimming took 3 bases from V and 0 from J, leaving 12 bases between them. The germline V gene has CDR1 MRHNA and CDR2 SNTAGT. This CDR3 is built from 16 residues. The chain's CDR3 is CASSDVPGSSYNEQFF. The CDR3 nucleotides are TGTGCCAGCAGTGATGTTCCGGGAAGCTCCTACAATGAGCAGTTCTTC.

The chain joins TRBV29-1 to TRBJ1-2, with a weak D call TRBD1 (5 bases). Germline V gene sequence: CDR1 SQVTM, CDR2 ANQGSEA. The V end lost 4 bases, the J end lost 1 base, and 13 bases lay between the germline ends. CDR3 size: 14 residues. CDR3 sequence (DNA): TGCAGCGTTGGAGATGCAGGGATTAACTATGGCTACACCTTC. Protein: CSVGDAGINYGYTF.

This chain joins TRBV12-3 or TRBV12-4 and TRBJ2-7; D is unclear. The V and J ends lost 6 bases and 3 bases respectively, with 6 bases between them. This CDR3 spans 11 amino acids. Here the CDR3 reads CASSSFYEQYF. The CDR3 DNA sequence: TGTGCCAGCAGCTCCTTCTACGAGCAGTACTTC.

This chain connects TRBV10-1 to TRBJ2-1, with 10 nucleotides matching TRBD2. Trimming cost V 2 bases and J 2 bases; bases outside gene matches: 6. CDR1 and CDR2 from the germline V gene are WNHNN and SYGVQD (reference sequence). CDR3 length equals 17 residues. CDR3 loop: CASSEVASGGAYNEQFF. The DNA of the CDR3 is TGCGCCAGCAGTGAGGTCGCCAGCGGGGGGGCCTACAATGAGCAGTTCTTC.

The chain employs TRBV5-6 and TRBJ2-6; TRBD1 is a possible D gene (5 bases). Trimming took 1 base from V and 2 from J, leaving 10 bases between them. This CDR3 has 16 residues. CDR1 and CDR2 from the germline V gene are SGHDT and YYEEEE. The CDR3: CASSLTRVTGANVLTF. The CDR3 DNA is TGTGCCAGCAGCTTGACCAGGGTAACTGGGGCCAACGTCCTGACTTTC.

The rearrangement uses TRBV19 and TRBJ2-5, with D possibly TRBD1 on 6 matching bases. V was cut by 5 bases and J by 5 bases, with 9 bases left in between. Germline V gene lookup returns CDR1 LNHDA and CDR2 SQIVND (reference sequence). The CDR3 extends over 12 amino acids. The CDR3 bases are TGTGCCAGTAGTCCGCAGGGGGAGACCCAGTACTTC. This translates into CASSPQGETQYF. The full variable domain, completed using reference TRBV19 and TRBJ2-5, is DGGITQSPKYLFRKEGQNVTLSCEQNLNHDAMYWYRQDPGQGLRLIYYSQIVNDFQKGDIAEGYSVSREKKESFPLTVTSAQKNPTAFYLCASSPQGETQYFGPGTRLLVL.

The V gene is TRBV28, the J gene TRBJ2-7; D not resolved. Germline CDR1 and CDR2: MDHEN and SYDVKM. The CDR3 covers 15 residues. The ends were cut back, 4 bases at V and 4 bases at J, with 17 bases in the middle. CDR3 sequence reads: CASSSQTISKYEQYF. The CDR3 coding sequence is TGTGCCAGCAGTTCTCAGACAATCTCAAAGTACGAGCAGTACTTC.

This chain uses TRBV19 with TRBJ2-7; 7 bases match TRBD2. CDR3 length: 15 amino acids. Germline V gene data show CDR1 as LNHDA and CDR2 as SQIVND (reference sequence). V was pared by 6 bases and J by 3 bases, with 11 bases of the junction left unmatched. DNA for the CDR3: TGTGCCAGTAGGCTCGGGGGGACCAGTTTCTACGAGCAGTACTTC. Its translation: CASRLGGTSFYEQYF.

This chain links TRBV6-5 with TRBJ1-1; possibly TRBD1 for D (5 bases). Looked up from germline, CDR1 is MNHEY and CDR2 is SVGAGI. Trimming left V 5 bases short and J 7 bases short, with 8 bases between. This CDR3 region has 11 residues. DNA for the CDR3: TGTGCCAGCAGTACAACAGGTGAAGCTTTCTTT. Encoded protein: CASSTTGEAFF.

The rearrangement joins TRBV27 to TRBJ2-7; TRBD1 is a possible D gene (5 bases). Germline V gives CDR1 MNHEY, CDR2 SMNVEV (reference sequence). The ends were cut back, 4 bases at V and 2 bases at J, with 15 bases in the middle. This CDR3 has 15 residues. The CDR3 bases are TGTGCCAGCAGTTCAACCTGGACACCTACCTACGAGCAGTACTTC. It is translated as CASSSTWTPTYEQYF.

This chain joins TRBV11-1 and TRBJ2-3; maybe TRBD1 (7 bases). This CDR3 region has 14 residues. V was trimmed by 5 bases and J by 10 bases, leaving 19 bases between them. Germline CDR1 is SGHAT and CDR2 is FQDESV (reference sequence). The CDR3, as DNA: TGTGCCAGCAGCACCCGACAGGGACTTTGGGCGCAGTATTTT. Translated: CASSTRQGLWAQYF.

The V gene is TRBV6-5, the J gene TRBJ1-4; no firm D call. This CDR3 is 15 amino acids long. CDR1 MNHEY and CDR2 SVGAGI come from the germline V gene. V dropped 2 bases and J dropped 2 bases, with 9 bases sitting between them. The CDR3 region has the DNA TGTGCCAGCAGTTACGCGGGCATCACTAATGAAAAACTGTTTTTT. Its protein is CASSYAGITNEKLFF.

V is TRBV7-9 and J is TRBJ1-6; 7 positions match TRBD1. This CDR3 region has 20 residues. Germline V gene data show CDR1 as SEHNR and CDR2 as FQNEAQ (reference sequence). J gave up 10 bases and V 5 bases, and 26 bases lay outside the gene matches. This CDR3 reads CASSTRPTGGTADQGSPLHF. The CDR3 bases are TGTGCCAGCAGCACCCGACCGACCGGCGGGACAGCCGATCAGGGATCACCCCTCCACTTT. Full variable domain (missing parts from reference TRBV7-9 and TRBJ1-6): DTGVSQNPRHKITKRGQNVTFRCDPISEHNRLYWYRQTLGQGPEFLTYFQNEAQLEKSRLLSDRFSAERPKGSFSTLEIQRTEQGDSAMYLCASSTRPTGGTADQGSPLHFGNGTRLTVT.

This clone showed up just a few times. At one boundary the junction diverges from the germline segment, which might be a read error. The J gene is TRBJ1-6, the V gene TRBV2, with D tentatively TRBD1 (6 bases). This CDR3 region has 12 residues. Germline V gene data show CDR1 as SNHLY and CDR2 as FYNNEI. CDR3 in amino acids: CASSDWTARVYF. For the CDR3, the DNA is TGTGCCAGCAGTGACTGGACAGCCCGCGTCTACTTT.

This chain joins TRBV24-1 and TRBJ2-1; 8 nucleotides match TRBD2. Unmatched junction bases numbered 5, after V lost 9 bases and J lost 8 bases. The CDR3 has 12 residues. The germline gives CDR1 KGHDR, CDR2 SFDVKD. CDR3 in DNA: TGTGCCACCTCAGCGGGAGCCTATGAGCAGTTCTTC. Amino acid sequence: CATSAGAYEQFF.

The chain links TRBV19 to TRBJ2-1; 7 bases map to TRBD2. The CDR3 contains 16 residues. The junction had 5 bases not matched to a gene; V was cut back by 3 bases and J by 0 bases. Germline V gene lookup returns CDR1 LNHDA and CDR2 SQIVND (reference sequence). The DNA of the CDR3 is TGTGCCAGTAGTATTGCGGGGGTTAGCTCCTACAATGAGCAGTTCTTC. Protein: CASSIAGVSSYNEQFF.

The rearrangement links TRBV29-1 to TRBJ1-1; possible D gene TRBD1, 5 bases. Trimming shortened V by 7 bases and J by 11 bases, and 14 bases separated the two germline ends. The CDR3 is made up of 10 amino acids. Germline CDR1 reads SQVTM; CDR2 reads ANQGSEA. The CDR3 is CSAGSRGAFF. The CDR3 nucleotides are TGCAGCGCGGGGTCGCGGGGGGCTTTCTTT. Looking up the rest from reference TRBV29-1 and TRBJ1-1 gives the full variable domain: SAVISQKPSRDICQRGTSLTIQCQVDSQVTMMFWYRQQPGQSLTLIATANQGSEATYESGFVIDKFPISRPNLTFSTLTVSNMSPEDSSIYLCSAGSRGAFFGQGTRLTVV.

The V gene is TRBV19, the J gene TRBJ1-5; unclear D gene. Germline V lookup: CDR1 LNHDA, CDR2 SQIVND (reference sequence). Trimming cost V 2 bases and J 4 bases, with 6 bases left between them. This CDR3 has 13 residues. The CDR3 reads CASSIQKNQPQHF. DNA of the CDR3: TGTGCCAGTAGTATACAAAAAAATCAGCCCCAGCATTTT.

In its sample, this clone was seen once. This rearrangement joins TRBV7-9 to TRBJ2-5; maybe TRBD2 (6 bases). V lost 5 bases and J 5 bases, leaving 15 bases between the germline ends. Germline assignment: CDR1 SEHNR and CDR2 FQNEAQ (reference sequence). The CDR3 extends over 14 amino acids. The CDR3 protein is CASSRGTGLETQYF. CDR3 coding DNA: TGTGCCAGCAGCCGCGGGACCGGTTTGGAGACCCAGTACTTC.